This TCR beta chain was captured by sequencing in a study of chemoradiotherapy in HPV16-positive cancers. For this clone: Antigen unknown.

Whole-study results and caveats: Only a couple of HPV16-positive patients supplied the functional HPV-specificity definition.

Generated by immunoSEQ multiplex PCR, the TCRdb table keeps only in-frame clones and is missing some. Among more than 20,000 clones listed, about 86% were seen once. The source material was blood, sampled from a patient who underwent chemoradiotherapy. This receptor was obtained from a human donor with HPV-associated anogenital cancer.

CDR3 bases: TGTGCCATCAGTGAGTCGCCCCGACAGGGCTATGGCTACACCTTC. This translates into CAISESPRQGYGYTF. This chain joins TRBV10-3 and TRBJ1-2, with TRBD1 matching over 7 bases. This CDR3 is built from 15 residues. Germline V gene sequence: CDR1 ENHRY, CDR2 SYGVKD. J gave up 4 bases and V 0 bases, and 5 bases lay outside the gene matches.